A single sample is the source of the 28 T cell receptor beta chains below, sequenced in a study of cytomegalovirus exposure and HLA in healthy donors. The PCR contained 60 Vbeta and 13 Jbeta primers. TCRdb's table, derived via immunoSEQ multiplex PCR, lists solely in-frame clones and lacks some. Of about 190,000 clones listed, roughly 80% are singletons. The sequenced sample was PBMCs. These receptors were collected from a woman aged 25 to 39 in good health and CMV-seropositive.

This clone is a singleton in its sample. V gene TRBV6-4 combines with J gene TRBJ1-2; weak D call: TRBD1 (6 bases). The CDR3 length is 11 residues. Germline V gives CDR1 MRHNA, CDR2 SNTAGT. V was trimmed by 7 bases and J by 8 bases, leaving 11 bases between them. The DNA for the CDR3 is TGTGCCAGCAAGGCAGGGGCGGGCTACACCTTC. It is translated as CASKAGAGYTF.

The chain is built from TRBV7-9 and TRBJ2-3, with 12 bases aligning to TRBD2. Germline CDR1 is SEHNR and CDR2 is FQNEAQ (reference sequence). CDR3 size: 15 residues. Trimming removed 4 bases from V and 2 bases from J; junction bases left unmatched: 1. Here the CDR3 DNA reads TGTGCCAGCAGCTGGACTAGCGGGGTCACAGATACGCAGTATTTT. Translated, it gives CASSWTSGVTDTQYF.

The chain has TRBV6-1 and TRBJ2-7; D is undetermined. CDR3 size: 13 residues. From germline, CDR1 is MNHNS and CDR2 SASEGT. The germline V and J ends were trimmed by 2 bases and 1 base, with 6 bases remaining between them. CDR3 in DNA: TGTGCCAGCAGTGAACCCATTTCCTACGAGCAGTACTTC. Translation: CASSEPISYEQYF.

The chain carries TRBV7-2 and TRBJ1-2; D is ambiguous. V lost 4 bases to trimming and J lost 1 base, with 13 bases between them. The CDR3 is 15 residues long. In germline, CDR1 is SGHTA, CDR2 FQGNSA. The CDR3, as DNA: TGTGCCAGCAGCTCGAGAAGCGACTATAACTATGGCTACACCTTC. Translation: CASSSRSDYNYGYTF.

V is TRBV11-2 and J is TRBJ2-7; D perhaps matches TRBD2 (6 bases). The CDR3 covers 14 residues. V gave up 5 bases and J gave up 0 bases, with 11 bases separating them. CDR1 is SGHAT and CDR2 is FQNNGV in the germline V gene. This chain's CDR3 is CASSPTRNSYEQYF. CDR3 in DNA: TGTGCCAGCAGCCCGACTAGAAACTCCTACGAGCAGTACTTC. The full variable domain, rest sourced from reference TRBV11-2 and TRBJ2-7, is EAGVAQSPRYKIIEKRQSVAFWCNPISGHATLYWYQQILGQGPKLLIQFQNNGVVDDSQLPKDRFSAERLKGVDSTLKIQPAKLEDSAVYLCASSPTRNSYEQYFGPGTRLTVT.

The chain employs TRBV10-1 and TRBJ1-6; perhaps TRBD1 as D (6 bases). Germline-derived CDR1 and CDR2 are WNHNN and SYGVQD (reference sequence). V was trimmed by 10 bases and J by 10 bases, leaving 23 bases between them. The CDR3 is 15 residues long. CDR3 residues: CATAPAADSGSPLHF. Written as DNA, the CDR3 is TGCGCCACAGCCCCAGCGGCGGACAGTGGATCACCCCTCCACTTT.

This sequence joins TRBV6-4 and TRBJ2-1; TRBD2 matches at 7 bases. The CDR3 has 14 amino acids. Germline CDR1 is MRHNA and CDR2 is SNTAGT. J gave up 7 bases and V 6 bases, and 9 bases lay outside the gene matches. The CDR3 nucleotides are TGTGCCAGCAGGATAGCGGGCGCGAAGAATGAGCAGTTCTTC. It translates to CASRIAGAKNEQFF.

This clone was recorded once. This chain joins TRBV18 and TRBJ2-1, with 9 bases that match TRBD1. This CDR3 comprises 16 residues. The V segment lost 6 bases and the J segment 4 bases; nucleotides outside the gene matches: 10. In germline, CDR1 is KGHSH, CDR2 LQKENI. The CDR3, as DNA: TGTGCCAGCTCGCCGACAGGGGGTACAGGGTACAATGAGCAGTTCTTC. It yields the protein CASSPTGGTGYNEQFF.

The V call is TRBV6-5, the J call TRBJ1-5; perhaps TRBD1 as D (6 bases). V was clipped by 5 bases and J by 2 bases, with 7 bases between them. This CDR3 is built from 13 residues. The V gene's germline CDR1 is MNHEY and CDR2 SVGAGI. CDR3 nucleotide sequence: TGTGCCAGCAGTCCAGGGGGCAATCAGCCCCAGCATTTT. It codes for CASSPGGNQPQHF.

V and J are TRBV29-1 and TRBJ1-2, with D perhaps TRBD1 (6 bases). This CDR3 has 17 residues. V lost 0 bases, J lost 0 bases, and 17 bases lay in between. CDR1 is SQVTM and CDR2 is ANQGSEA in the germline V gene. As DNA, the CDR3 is TGCAGCGTTGAAGATCTTATGAAGGACAGCACTAACTATGGCTACACCTTC. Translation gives CSVEDLMKDSTNYGYTF.

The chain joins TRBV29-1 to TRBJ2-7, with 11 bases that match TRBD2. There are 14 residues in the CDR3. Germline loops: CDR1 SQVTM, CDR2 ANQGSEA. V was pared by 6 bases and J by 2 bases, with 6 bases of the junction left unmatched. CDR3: CSVATSGTTYEQYF. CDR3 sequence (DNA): TGCAGCGTGGCGACTAGCGGGACTACCTACGAGCAGTACTTC.

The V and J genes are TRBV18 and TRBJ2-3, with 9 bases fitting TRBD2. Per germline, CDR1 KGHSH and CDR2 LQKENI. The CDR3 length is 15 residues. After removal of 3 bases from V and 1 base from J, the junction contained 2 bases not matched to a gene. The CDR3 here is CASSPRTSGTDTQYF. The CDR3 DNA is TGTGCCAGCTCACCCCGGACTAGCGGCACAGATACGCAGTATTTT.

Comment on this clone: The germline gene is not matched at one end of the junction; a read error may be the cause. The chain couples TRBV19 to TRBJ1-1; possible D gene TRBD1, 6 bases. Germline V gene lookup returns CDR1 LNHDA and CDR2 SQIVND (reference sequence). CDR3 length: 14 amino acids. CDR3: CASRIGRGNTEAFF. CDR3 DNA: TGTGCCAGTAGGATAGGCAGGGGGAACACTGAAGCTTTCTTT.

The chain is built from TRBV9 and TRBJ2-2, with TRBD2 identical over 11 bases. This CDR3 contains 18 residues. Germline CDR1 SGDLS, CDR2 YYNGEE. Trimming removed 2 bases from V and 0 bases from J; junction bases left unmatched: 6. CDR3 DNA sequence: TGTGCCAGCAGCGTTTGGGGACTAGCGGCCGCGAACACCGGGGAGCTGTTTTTT. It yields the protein CASSVWGLAAANTGELFF.

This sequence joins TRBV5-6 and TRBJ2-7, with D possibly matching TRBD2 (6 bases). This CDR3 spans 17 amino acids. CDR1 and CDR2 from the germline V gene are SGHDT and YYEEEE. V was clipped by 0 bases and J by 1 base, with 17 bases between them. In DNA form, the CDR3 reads TGTGCCAGCAGCTTGGGCGGAGGGGTAGCGGCGTCCTACGAGCAGTACTTC. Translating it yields CASSLGGGVAASYEQYF.

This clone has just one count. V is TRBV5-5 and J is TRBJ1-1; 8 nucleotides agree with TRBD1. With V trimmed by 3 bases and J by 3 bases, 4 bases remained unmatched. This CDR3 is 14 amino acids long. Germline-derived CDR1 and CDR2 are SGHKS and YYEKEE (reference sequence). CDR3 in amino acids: CASSSGTGDTEAFF. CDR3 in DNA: TGTGCCAGCAGCTCGGGGACAGGAGACACTGAAGCTTTCTTT.

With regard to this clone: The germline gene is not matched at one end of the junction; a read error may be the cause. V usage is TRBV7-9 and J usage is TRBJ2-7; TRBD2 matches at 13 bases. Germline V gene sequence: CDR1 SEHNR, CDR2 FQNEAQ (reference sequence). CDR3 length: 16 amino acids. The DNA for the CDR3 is TGTTCCAGCAGCCCGACTAGCGGGAGGCTGAGCTACGAGCAGTACTTC. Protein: CSSSPTSGRLSYEQYF.

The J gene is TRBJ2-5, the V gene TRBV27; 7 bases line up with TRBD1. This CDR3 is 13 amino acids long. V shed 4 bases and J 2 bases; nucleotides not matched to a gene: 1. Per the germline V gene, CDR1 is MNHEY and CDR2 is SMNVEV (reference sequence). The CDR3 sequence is CASSWGQQETQYF. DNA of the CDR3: TGTGCCAGCAGTTGGGGACAGCAAGAGACCCAGTACTTC.

The CDR3 DNA sequence: TGCGCCAGCAGCCAACCAGGGGGCAATTCACCCCTCCACTTT. It encodes CASSQPGGNSPLHF. V is TRBV4-1 and J is TRBJ1-6, with TRBD1 matching 8 bases. The length of the CDR3 is 14 residues. In germline, CDR1 is MGHRA, CDR2 YSYEKL. Losses at the gene ends were 2 bases for V and 7 bases for J; bases not matched to a gene: 1.

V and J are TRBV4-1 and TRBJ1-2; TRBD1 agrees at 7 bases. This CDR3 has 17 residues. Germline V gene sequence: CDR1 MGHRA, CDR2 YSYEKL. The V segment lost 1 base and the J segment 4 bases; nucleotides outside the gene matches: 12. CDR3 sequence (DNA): TGCGCCAGCAGCCAAGTCCAGGGCCGACAGGGACCCTATGGCTACACCTTC. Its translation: CASSQVQGRQGPYGYTF.

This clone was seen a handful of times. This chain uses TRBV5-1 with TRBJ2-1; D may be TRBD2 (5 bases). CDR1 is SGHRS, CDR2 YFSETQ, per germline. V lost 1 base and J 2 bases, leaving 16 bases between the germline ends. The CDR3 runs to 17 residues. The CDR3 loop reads CASSLTARSSTYNEQFF. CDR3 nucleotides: TGCGCCAGCAGCTTGACGGCTAGATCTAGCACCTACAATGAGCAGTTCTTC.

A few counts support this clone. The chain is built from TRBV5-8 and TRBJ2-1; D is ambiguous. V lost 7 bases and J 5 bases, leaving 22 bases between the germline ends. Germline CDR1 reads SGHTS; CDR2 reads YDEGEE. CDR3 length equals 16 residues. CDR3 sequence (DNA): TGTGCCAGCGGCCTAGGAGCCCCCTTAAAGAACAATGAGCAGTTCTTC. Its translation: CASGLGAPLKNNEQFF.

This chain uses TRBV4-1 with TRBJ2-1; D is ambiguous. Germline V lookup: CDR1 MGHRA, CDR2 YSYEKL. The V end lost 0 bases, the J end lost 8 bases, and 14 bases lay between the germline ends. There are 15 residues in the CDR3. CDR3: CASSQDERTLDEQFF. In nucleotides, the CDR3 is TGCGCCAGCAGCCAAGATGAGCGTACCCTCGATGAGCAGTTCTTC.

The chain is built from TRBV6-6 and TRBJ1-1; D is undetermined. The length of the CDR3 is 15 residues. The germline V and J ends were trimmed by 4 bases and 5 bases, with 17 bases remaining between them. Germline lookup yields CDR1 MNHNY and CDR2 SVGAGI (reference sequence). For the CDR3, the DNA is TGTGCCAGCAGTTTAGAGGCGGGAGCGGGGACTGAAGCTTTCTTT. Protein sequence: CASSLEAGAGTEAFF.

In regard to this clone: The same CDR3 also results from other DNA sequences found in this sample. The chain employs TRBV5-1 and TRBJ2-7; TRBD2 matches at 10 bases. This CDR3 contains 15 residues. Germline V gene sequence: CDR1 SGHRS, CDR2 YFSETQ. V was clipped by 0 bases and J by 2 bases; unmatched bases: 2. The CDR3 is CASSLVSGRAYEQYF. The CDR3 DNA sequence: TGCGCCAGCAGCTTGGTCAGCGGGAGGGCCTACGAGCAGTACTTC.

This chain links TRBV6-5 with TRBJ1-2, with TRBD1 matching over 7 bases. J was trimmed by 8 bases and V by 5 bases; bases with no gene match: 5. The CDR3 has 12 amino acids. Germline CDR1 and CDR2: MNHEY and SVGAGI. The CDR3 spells CASSRAGGGYTF. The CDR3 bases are TGTGCCAGCAGTAGGGCAGGGGGAGGCTACACCTTC.

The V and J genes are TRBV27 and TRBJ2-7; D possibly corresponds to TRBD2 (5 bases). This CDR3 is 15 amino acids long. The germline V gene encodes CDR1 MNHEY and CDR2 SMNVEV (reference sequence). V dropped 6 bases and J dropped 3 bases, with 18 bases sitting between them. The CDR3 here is CASSVGRWGVYEQYF. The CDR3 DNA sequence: TGTGCCAGCAGCGTCGGGCGGTGGGGAGTCTACGAGCAGTACTTC.

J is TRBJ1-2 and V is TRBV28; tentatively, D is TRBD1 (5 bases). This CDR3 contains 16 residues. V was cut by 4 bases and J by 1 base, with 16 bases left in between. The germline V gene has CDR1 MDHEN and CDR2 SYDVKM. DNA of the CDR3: TGTGCCAGCAGTTCACCCGGGACTGGGGTTAACTATGGCTACACCTTC. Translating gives CASSSPGTGVNYGYTF.